This is a list of T cell receptor beta chains from one sample in a study of blood T cell repertoires in COVID-19. Sequenced by immunoSEQ multiplex PCR; TCRdb stores in-frame clones only, minus some. This table has around 250,000 clones, about four fifths appearing once. Source material: peripheral blood. The receptors shown here come from a woman aged 18-30 years with acute or convalescent COVID-19. Both conserved end residues are part of each CDR3. The D gene is left open where the match is weak. Where a row states a size, it is once, few, many or the class of an expanded clone; other rows omit it.

d_call: TRBD1
clone_size: few
j_call: TRBJ1-2
v_call: TRBV7-9
cdr3_aa: CASSAGTAYGYTF
cdr3_nt: TGTGCCAGCAGCGCTGGGACAGCTTATGGCTACACCTTC

d_call: TRBD2
clone_size: NA
j_call: TRBJ2-1
v_call: TRBV27
cdr3_aa: CASSPRGTSFNEQFF
cdr3_nt: TGTGCCAGCAGCCCCCGAGGGACTAGTTTCAATGAGCAGTTCTTC

d_call: TRBD1
clone_size: NA
j_call: TRBJ1-2
v_call: TRBV19
cdr3_aa: CASRDRGGNYGYTF
cdr3_nt: TGTGCCAGTAGGGACAGGGGAGGGAACTATGGCTACACCTTC

d_call: TRBD1
clone_size: NA
j_call: TRBJ1-2
v_call: TRBV3-1/TRBV3-2
cdr3_aa: CASSQGFRGPFNYGYTF
cdr3_nt: TGTGCCAGCAGCCAAGGTTTCAGGGGGCCTTTTAACTATGGCTACACCTTC

d_call: NA
clone_size: NA
j_call: TRBJ2-7
v_call: TRBV5-4
cdr3_aa: CASSSRLEDPYEQYF
cdr3_nt: TGTGCCAGCAGCTCGCGACTAGAGGACCCCTACGAGCAGTACTTC

d_call: NA
clone_size: NA
j_call: TRBJ1-2
v_call: TRBV18
cdr3_aa: CASSPPLSENYGYTF
cdr3_nt: TGTGCCAGCTCACCACCTTTATCTGAGAACTATGGCTACACCTTC

d_call: NA
clone_size: NA
j_call: TRBJ1-1
v_call: TRBV28
cdr3_aa: CASSLGTTGSAEAFF
cdr3_nt: TGTGCCAGCAGTTTGGGGACTACAGGGTCGGCTGAAGCTTTCTTT

d_call: TRBD1
clone_size: NA
j_call: TRBJ1-2
v_call: TRBV29-1
cdr3_aa: CSVKGQGGYTF
cdr3_nt: TGCAGCGTAAAAGGACAGGGGGGCTACACCTTC

d_call: NA
clone_size: NA
j_call: TRBJ2-2
v_call: TRBV10-3
cdr3_aa: CAISATGANTGELFF
cdr3_nt: TGTGCCATCAGTGCAACAGGAGCGAACACCGGGGAGCTGTTTTTT

d_call: TRBD2
clone_size: NA
j_call: TRBJ2-1
v_call: TRBV3-1/TRBV3-2
cdr3_aa: CASSQHKRSGRSNEQFF
cdr3_nt: TGTGCCAGCAGCCAACATAAAAGGAGCGGGAGATCGAATGAGCAGTTCTTC

d_call: TRBD2
clone_size: NA
j_call: TRBJ2-1
v_call: TRBV4-1
cdr3_aa: CASSQEGLAGGPYNEQFF
cdr3_nt: TGCGCCAGCAGCCAAGAGGGACTAGCGGGAGGGCCTTACAATGAGCAGTTCTTC